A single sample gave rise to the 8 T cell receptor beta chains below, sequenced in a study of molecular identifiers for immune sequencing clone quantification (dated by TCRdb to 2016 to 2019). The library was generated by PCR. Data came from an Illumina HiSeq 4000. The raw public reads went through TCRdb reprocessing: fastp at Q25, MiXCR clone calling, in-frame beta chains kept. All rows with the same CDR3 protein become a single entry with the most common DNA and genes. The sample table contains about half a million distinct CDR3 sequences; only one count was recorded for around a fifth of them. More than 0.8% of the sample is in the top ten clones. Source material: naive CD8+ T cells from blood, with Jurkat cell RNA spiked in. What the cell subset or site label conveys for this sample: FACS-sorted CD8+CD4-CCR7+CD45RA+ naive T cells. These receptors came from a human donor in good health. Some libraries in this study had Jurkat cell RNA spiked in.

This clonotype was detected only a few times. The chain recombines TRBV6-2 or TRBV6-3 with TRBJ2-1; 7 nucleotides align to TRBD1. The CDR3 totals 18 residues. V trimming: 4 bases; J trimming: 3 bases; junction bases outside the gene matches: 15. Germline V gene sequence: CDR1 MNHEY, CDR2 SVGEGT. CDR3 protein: CASSFRDSDLIHYNEQFF. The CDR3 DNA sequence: TGTGCCAGCAGTTTCCGGGACAGCGACCTCATACACTACAATGAGCAGTTCTTC.

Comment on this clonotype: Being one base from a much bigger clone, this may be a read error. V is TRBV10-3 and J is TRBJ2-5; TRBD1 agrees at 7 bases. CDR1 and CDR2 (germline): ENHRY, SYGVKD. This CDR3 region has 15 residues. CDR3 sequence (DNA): TGTGCCATCAGTGAGGGGCGACAGGGCCAAGGGACCCAGTACTTC. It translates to CAISEGRQGQGTQYF.

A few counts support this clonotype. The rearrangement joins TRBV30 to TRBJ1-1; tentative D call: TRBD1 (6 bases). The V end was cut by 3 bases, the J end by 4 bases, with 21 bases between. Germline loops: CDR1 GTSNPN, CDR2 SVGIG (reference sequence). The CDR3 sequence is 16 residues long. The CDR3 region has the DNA TGTGCCTGGAGCTTCGTATTACGGGGGCGAGGCACTGAAGCTTTCTTT. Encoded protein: CAWSFVLRGRGTEAFF.

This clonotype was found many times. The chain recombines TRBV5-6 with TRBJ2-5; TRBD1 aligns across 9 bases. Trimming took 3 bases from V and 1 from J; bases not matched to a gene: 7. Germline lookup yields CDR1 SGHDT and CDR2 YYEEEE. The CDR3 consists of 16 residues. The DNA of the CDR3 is TGTGCCAGCAGCTCCTGGACAGGGGCCTCCCAAGAGACCCAGTACTTC. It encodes CASSSWTGASQETQYF.

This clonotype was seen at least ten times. This chain's CDR3 is CASSDVDSRPEKLFF. DNA of the CDR3: TGTGCCAGCAGCGATGTCGACAGTCGCCCTGAAAAACTGTTTTTT. The chain is built from TRBV7-9 and TRBJ1-4; D possibly corresponds to TRBD1 (5 bases). In germline, CDR1 is SEHNR, CDR2 FQNEAQ (reference sequence). Deletions cut 5 bases from V and 7 bases from J, with 17 bases between. The CDR3 extends over 15 amino acids.

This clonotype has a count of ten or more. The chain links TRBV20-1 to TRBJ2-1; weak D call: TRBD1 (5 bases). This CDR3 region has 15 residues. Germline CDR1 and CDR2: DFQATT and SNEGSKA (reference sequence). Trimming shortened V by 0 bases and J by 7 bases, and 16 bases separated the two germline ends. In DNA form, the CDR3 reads TGCAGTGCTAGAGATCACAAACAGGCGTGGAATGAGCAGTTCTTC. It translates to CSARDHKQAWNEQFF.

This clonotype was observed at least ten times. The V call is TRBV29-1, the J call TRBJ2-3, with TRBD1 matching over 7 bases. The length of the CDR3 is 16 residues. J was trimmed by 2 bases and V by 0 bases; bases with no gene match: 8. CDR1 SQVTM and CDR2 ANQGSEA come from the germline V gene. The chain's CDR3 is CSVEDGDREPTDTQYF. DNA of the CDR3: TGCAGCGTTGAAGACGGGGACAGAGAGCCCACAGATACGCAGTATTTT.

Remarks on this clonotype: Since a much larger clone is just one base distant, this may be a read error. This CDR3 is CSARDHGLGSNRPQHF. The CDR3 region has the DNA TGCAGTGCTAGAGATCACGGACTTGGTAGCAATCGGCCCCAGCATTTT. The rearrangement joins TRBV20-1 to TRBJ1-5; D is unclear. The CDR3 has 16 residues. Germline V gene sequence: CDR1 DFQATT, CDR2 SNEGSKA (reference sequence).